What follows describes a single TCR beta chain. Its target antigen remains unknown. Base qualities are not recorded, but no much larger clone differs from it by a single base. The germline V gene (reference sequence) sets CDR1 to LGHDT and CDR2 to YNNKEL. The trim is 1 base for V and 4 bases for J, with a gap of 17 bases between the germline ends. From the cysteine through the phenylalanine, the CDR3 covers 17 amino acids. The only DNA kept is the CDR3, 51 bases in frame from the first base. Libraries came from 5' RACE. Sequencing was performed on an Illumina HiSeq 2500. A second about 6 to 11 cycle PCR used a sample-barcoded 5' primer and a J-beta primer mix. Each TCR beta cDNA molecule received a unique molecular identifier from a template-switch 5' adaptor carrying 12 random nucleotides. Each sample yielded at least 2.5 million CDR3-containing paired-end reads. All of the RNA was converted into first-strand cDNA using the Mint cDNA synthesis kit, with a TRBC-specific oligonucleotide serving as the primer. Following uracil-DNA glycosylase treatment, all cDNA underwent a first 18-cycle PCR with the universal primers M1SS and BC2_uni_R. Regarding the original processing steps: For normalization, 1 million high-quality reads, each with a distinct molecular identifier, were randomly selected from each sample. Instead of being binned into consensus sequences, reads with shared molecular identifiers were discarded. MiTCR, with a Q25 quality threshold and the strictest error-elimination algorithm, was used for CDR3 identification, clonotype clustering and error correction. A nonparametric unseen species model using Euler transformation provided a lower-bound estimate of total TCR beta diversity. TCRdb itself trimmed the public reads at Q25 with fastp, ran MiXCR and retained productive beta chains. Rows with one shared CDR3 protein collapse into an entry with the most common genes and DNA. The authors' filters were not applied to this entry. The sample table contains about 900,000 distinct CDR3 sequences; only one count was recorded for about 48% of them. The leading ten clones occupy roughly 12% of the sample.

These data come from a study of blood T cells in healthy people across ages (dated by TCRdb to 2014 to 2015). In the study overall: In model experiments, template switching captured about one uniquely barcoded TCR beta cDNA molecule for every two T cells. To avoid experimental bias, donors of different ages were distributed randomly across sequencing lanes. Using the same blood draw, the study looked at two additional independent replicas of 1 million unique cDNA reads for two donors, one aged 18 to 30 and the other aged 80 or older. Donors were grouped into four age groups: young (average 16 years), middle-aged (roughly 38), aged (roughly 62) and long-lived (roughly 80). To track age-related changes in TCR beta repertoire diversity, the study relied on deep sequencing normalized with unique cDNA molecular identifiers. Study-wide conclusions, independent of this receptor: Estimates of total diversity based on one million sequenced T cells were regarded as lower bounds and as underestimates. Compared with the aged group, the long-lived group had more naive CD4+ T cells, fewer expanded clones and increased TCR diversity, a pattern suggesting age selection. Observed TCR beta diversity per million T cells fell roughly linearly with age, and a significant reduction was already apparent by age around 44. The CMV infection status of donors was not known, potentially confounding age-related changes in expanded clonotypes. Since profiling was done on bulk unsorted PBMCs, naive and antigen-experienced compartments could not be conclusively compared. The percentage of naive T cells measured by flow cytometry correlated strongly with observed TCR beta diversity.

Systemically healthy Caucasian individuals from Russia, about 38 in total and aged about 6 to 95 years, were included as donors. Each donor gave ten milliliters of peripheral blood, collected into EDTA-treated Vacutainer tubes. Ficoll-Paque density-gradient centrifugation was used to isolate PBMCs, with at least 6.5 million per sample. Trizol reagent was used to extract total RNA from PBMCs, with at least 5 micrograms per sample. For every donor, flow cytometry on a PBMC aliquot measured the percentage of naive CD45RAhigh/CD27high T cells. Sample: blood. The TCR originated in a man aged 25 to 40 in good health. The rearrangement combines TRBV3-1 with TRBJ2-1; TRBD2 might be the D gene, on 6 matching bases. The sequence in DNA is TGTGCCAGCAGCCAAGTCTCGGTGGGACTCATGTACAATGAGCAGTTCTTC. Its protein is CASSQVSVGLMYNEQFF.